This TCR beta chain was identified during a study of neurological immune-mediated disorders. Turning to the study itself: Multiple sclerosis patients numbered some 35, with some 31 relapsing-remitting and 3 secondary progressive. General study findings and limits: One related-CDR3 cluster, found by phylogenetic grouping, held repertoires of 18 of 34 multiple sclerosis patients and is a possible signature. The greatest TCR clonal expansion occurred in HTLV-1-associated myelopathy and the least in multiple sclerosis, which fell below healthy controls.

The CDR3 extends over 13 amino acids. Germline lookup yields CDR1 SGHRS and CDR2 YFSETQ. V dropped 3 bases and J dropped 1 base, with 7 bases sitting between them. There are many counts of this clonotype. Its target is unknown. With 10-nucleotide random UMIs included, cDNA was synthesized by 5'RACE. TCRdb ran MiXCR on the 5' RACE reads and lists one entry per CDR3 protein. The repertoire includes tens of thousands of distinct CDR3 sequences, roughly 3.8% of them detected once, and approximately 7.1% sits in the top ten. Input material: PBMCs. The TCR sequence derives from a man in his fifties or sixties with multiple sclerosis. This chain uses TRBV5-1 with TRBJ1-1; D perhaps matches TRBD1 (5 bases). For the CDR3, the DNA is TGCGCCAGCAGCTGGACACGGAACACTGAAGCTTTCTTT. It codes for CASSWTRNTEAFF.